This T cell receptor (beta chain) was documented in a study of blood T cell repertoires in COVID-19 (dated by TCRdb to between 2020 and 2021). About the investigation overall: Samples covering the acute and convalescent phases of COVID-19 were provided by collaborators in the United States, Italy and Spain. The prospective study material was composed of cDNA or gDNA derived from T cells, B-cell-depleted T cells, or PBMCs. Deeply sampled blood TCRbeta repertoires from subjects exposed to, actively infected with, or recovered from COVID-19 were included in the dataset. A freely available public database, intended as a resource for researchers studying the immune response to SARS-CoV-2, is where the repertoires were released. The samples were drawn from two sources: the first 160 participants of the ongoing ImmuneRACE study, and approximately 1,300 subjects contributed by 6 global collaborators. Nearly every sample came with metadata listing a de-identified subject ID, COVID-19 status, age in years and sex. HLA class I and class II types, where available, came from metadata supplied by the sample provider rather than from assay-based typing.

There are 14 amino acids in the CDR3, from cysteine to phenylalanine inclusive. Only the CDR3 DNA is retained, 42 bases long and in frame from the first base. The germline V gene sets CDR1 to MNHEY and CDR2 to SVGAGI. Germline trimming amounts to 5 bases on V and 4 bases on J, with 6 as the count of junction bases outside the gene matches. Each collaborating institution followed its own protocols to collect whole blood in K2EDTA tubes. For TCRbeta analysis, collaborator samples were shipped as frozen whole blood, as isolated PBMCs, or as DNA extracted from either sample type. TCRbeta CDR3 regions were amplified from genomic DNA using the immunoSEQ Assay, a bias-controlled multiplex PCR. As for the original processing: The number of nucleated cells in each sample was estimated by amplification of reference gene primers within the assay. To quantify the absolute abundance of each unique TCRbeta CDR3 rearrangement, sequence reads were collapsed and filtered. For each sample, productive Simpson clonality was calculated as the square root of Simpson's diversity index over productive rearrangements. In TCRdb, the immuneACCESS table is reduced to in-frame sequences with V and J assigned. These tables do not hold every clone; where another copy was compared, an unresolved V gene accounts for under half, and the others remain unexplained. Clone size and V and J calls were adopted from that table, with D and trimming inferred from the DNA. The sample table records fewer than 350,000 clones; roughly 90% of these occur just once. Together, the top ten hold about 8.5% of the sample.

Comments on this clone: Its antigen is not yet known. Base quality data are lacking; no much larger clone is found one base away.

Study-wide findings and limitations: The quantity of clinical and demographic metadata differed by source and by participant and was supplied without curation.

The chain couples TRBV6-5 to TRBJ1-1; 8 bases in the middle match TRBD1. The sample was peripheral blood. This receptor was obtained from a man aged 18 to 29 with active or convalescent COVID-19. The CDR3 in this case is CASSRTGTGTEAFF. The nucleotides are TGTGCCAGCAGTCGGACAGGGACGGGCACTGAAGCTTTCTTT.